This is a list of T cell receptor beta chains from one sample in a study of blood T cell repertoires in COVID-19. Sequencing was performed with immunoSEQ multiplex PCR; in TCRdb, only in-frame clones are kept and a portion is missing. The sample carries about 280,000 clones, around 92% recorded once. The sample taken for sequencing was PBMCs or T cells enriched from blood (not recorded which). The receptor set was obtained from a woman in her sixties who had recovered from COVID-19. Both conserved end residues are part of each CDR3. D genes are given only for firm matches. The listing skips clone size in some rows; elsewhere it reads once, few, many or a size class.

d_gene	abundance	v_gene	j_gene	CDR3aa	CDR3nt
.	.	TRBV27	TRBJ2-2	CASSPHQTGELFF	TGTGCCAGCAGTCCCCACCAGACCGGGGAGCTGTTTTTT
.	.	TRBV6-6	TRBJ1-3	CASRGGDSYSGNTIYF	TGTGCCAGCAGGGGGGGAGACAGTTACTCTGGAAACACCATATATTTT
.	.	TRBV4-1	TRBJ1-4	CASSQEGVGDNEKLFF	TGCGCCAGCAGCCAAGAAGGTGTCGGAGATAATGAAAAACTGTTTTTT
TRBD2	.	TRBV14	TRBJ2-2	CASSRSIAGPNTGELFF	TGTGCCAGCAGCCGCTCGATAGCGGGTCCCAACACCGGGGAGCTGTTTTTT
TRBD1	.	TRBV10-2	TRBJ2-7	CASSEPGTGQEQYF	TGCGCCAGCAGTGAGCCTGGGACAGGGCAAGAGCAGTACTTC
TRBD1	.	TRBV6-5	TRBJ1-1	CASKSNLQGGTEAFF	TGTGCCAGTAAATCAAACCTACAGGGGGGCACTGAAGCTTTCTTT
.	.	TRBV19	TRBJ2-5	CASSDSQETQYF	TGTGCCAGTAGTGACAGCCAAGAGACCCAGTACTTC
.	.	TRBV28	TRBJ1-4	CASSLWGRLYEKLFF	TGTGCCAGCAGTTTGTGGGGGCGCTTATATGAAAAACTGTTTTTT
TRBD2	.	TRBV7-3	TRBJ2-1	CASSLPGSGGARNEQFF	TGTGCCAGCAGCTTACCGGGTAGCGGGGGGGCCAGAAATGAGCAGTTCTTC
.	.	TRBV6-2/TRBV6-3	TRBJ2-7	CASSSAAYNEQYF	TGTGCCAGCAGTTCTGCCGCCTATAACGAGCAGTACTTC
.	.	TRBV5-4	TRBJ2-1	CASSPAARAGANYNEQFF	TGTGCCAGCAGCCCCGCTGCCCGGGCGGGGGCCAATTACAATGAGCAGTTCTTC
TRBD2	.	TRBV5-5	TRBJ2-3	CASSRTPSGGAIDTQYF	TGTGCCAGCAGCAGAACCCCTAGCGGGGGGGCGATAGATACGCAGTATTTT
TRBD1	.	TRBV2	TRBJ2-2	CASSGRQGTGELFF	TGTGCCAGCAGCGGTCGACAGGGCACCGGGGAGCTGTTTTTT
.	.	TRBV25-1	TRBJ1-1	CASTRGTEAFF	TGTGCCAGCACCCGCGGCACTGAAGCTTTCTTT
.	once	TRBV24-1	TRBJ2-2	CATSDYNYPELFF	TGTGCCACCAGTGATTATAACTACCCGGAGCTGTTTTTT
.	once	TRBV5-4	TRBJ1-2	CASSFAGSYGYTF	TGTGCCAGCAGCTTTGCGGGCAGCTATGGCTACACCTTC
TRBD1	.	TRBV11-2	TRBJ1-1	CASSYDSGGYRAFF	TGTGCCAGCAGTTACGATTCAGGGGGCTATCGCGCTTTCTTT
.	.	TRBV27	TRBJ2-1	CASSLWGPDEQFF	TGTGCCAGCAGTTTATGGGGGCCTGATGAGCAGTTCTTC
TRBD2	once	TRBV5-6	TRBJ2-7	CASRSPSGSLYEQYF	TGTGCCAGCAGATCCCCAAGCGGGAGTCTCTACGAGCAGTACTTC
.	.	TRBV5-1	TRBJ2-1	CASSTPDSPEQFF	TGCGCCAGCAGCACTCCGGACAGCCCTGAGCAGTTCTTC
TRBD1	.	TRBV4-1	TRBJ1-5	CASSPYGTGNQPQHF	TGCGCCAGCAGCCCCTATGGGACAGGGAATCAGCCCCAGCATTTT
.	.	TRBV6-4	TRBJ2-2	CASSSDYSKGELFF	TGTGCCAGCAGTAGCGACTACTCGAAAGGGGAGCTGTTTTTT
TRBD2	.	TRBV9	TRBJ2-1	CASSVESGTYNEQFF	TGTGCCAGCAGCGTAGAAAGCGGGACCTACAATGAGCAGTTCTTC
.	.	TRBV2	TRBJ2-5	CASSEAIATGSRTQYF	TGTGCCAGCAGTGAAGCGATAGCGACAGGCAGCAGGACCCAGTACTTC
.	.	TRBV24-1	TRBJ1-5	CATSEYSNQPQHF	TGTGCCACCAGTGAATATAGCAATCAGCCCCAGCATTTT
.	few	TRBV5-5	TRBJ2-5	CASSALADETQYF	TGTGCCAGCAGCGCTCTAGCTGACGAGACCCAGTACTTC
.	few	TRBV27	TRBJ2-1	CASSLRNEQFF	TGTGCCAGCAGTTTACGCAATGAGCAGTTCTTC
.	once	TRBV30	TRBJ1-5	CAWSTGDGLNQPQHF	TGTGCCTGGAGTACCGGAGACGGCCTCAATCAGCCCCAGCATTTT
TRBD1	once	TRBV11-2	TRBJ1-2	CASSKTTGDGYTF	TGTGCCAGCAGCAAAACTACAGGGGATGGCTACACCTTC
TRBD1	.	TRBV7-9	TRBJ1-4	CASSFGTVNEKLFF	TGTGCCAGCAGCTTTGGGACAGTAAATGAAAAACTGTTTTTT
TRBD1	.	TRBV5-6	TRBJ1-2	CASINQGAEGYTF	TGTGCCAGCATCAATCAGGGGGCAGAGGGCTACACCTTC
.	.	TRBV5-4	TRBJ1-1	CASSLGGRGTWTEAFF	TGTGCCAGCAGCTTAGGTGGTCGGGGGACTTGGACTGAAGCTTTCTTT
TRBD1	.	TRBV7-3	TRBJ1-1	CASSPPGGQLNTEAFF	TGTGCCAGCAGCCCACCCGGGGGACAGCTGAACACTGAAGCTTTCTTT
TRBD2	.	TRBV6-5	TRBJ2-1	CASSLRAGEGNEQFF	TGTGCCAGCAGTCTCCGAGCGGGAGAAGGGAATGAGCAGTTCTTC
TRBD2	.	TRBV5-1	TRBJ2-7	CASSPPLASGSDEQYF	TGCGCCAGCAGCCCCCCTCTGGCTAGCGGGAGCGACGAGCAGTACTTC
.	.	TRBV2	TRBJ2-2	CASSELGGNTGELFF	TGTGCCAGCAGTGAGCTAGGGGGGAACACCGGGGAGCTGTTTTTT
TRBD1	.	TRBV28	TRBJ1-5	CASSLWDRDQPQHF	TGTGCCAGCAGTTTGTGGGACAGGGACCAGCCCCAGCATTTT
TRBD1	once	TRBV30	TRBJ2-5	CAWATGTETQYF	TGTGCCTGGGCGACAGGGACGGAGACCCAGTACTTC
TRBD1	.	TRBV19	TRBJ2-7	CASMGWTGGFSEQYF	TGTGCCAGTATGGGCTGGACAGGGGGCTTTTCGGAGCAGTACTTC
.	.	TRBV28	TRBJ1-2	CASLKQGHGYTF	TGTGCCAGCCTAAAGCAGGGGCATGGCTACACCTTC
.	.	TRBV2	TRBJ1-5	CASTLQSSNQPQHF	TGTGCCAGCACATTACAGAGTAGCAATCAGCCCCAGCATTTT
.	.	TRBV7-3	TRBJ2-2	CASSLQESGELFF	TGTGCCAGCAGCTTACAGGAATCCGGGGAGCTGTTTTTT
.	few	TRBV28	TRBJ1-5	CASSLTTALNQPQHF	TGTGCCAGCAGTTTGACGACAGCCCTCAATCAGCCCCAGCATTTT
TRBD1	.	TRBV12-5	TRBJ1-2	CASGLTSGTGAAAGYTF	TGTGCTAGTGGTTTGACCTCCGGGACAGGAGCGGCGGCCGGCTACACCTTC
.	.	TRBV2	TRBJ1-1	CASSGRGTEAFF	TGTGCCAGCAGTGGCCGGGGGACTGAAGCTTTCTTT
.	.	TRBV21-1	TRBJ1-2	CASSTRQGIGGYTF	TGTGCCAGCAGCACAAGACAGGGTATCGGCGGCTACACCTTC
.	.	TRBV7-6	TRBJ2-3	CASSFLAESTDTQYF	TGTGCCAGCAGCTTTCTCGCGGAGAGCACAGATACGCAGTATTTT
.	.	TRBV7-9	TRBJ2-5	CASSLGAAVQETQYF	TGTGCCAGCAGCTTGGGGGCCGCGGTTCAAGAGACCCAGTACTTC
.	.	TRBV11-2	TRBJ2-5	CASSSRPRTDYQETQYF	TGTGCCAGCAGCTCCAGACCCAGGACAGACTACCAAGAGACCCAGTACTTC
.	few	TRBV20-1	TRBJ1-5	CSAIDSGNQPQHF	TGCAGTGCTATTGACTCGGGCAATCAGCCCCAGCATTTT
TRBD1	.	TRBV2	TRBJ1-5	CASSRTGGTGAQHF	TGTGCCAGCAGCAGGACAGGGGGGACGGGGGCCCAGCATTTT
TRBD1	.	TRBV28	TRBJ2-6	CASRPGQGAPGANVLTF	TGTGCCAGCAGGCCGGGACAGGGGGCCCCCGGGGCCAACGTCCTGACTTTC
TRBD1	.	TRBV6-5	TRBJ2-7	CASRARDRGSYEQYF	TGTGCCAGCAGGGCCAGGGACAGGGGGTCCTACGAGCAGTACTTC
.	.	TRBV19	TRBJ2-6	CASSSRTNRGANVLTF	TGTGCCAGTAGTAGCCGGACCAACAGGGGGGCCAACGTCCTGACTTTC
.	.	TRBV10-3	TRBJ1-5	CAISESAGENQPQHF	TGTGCCATCAGTGAGTCGGCAGGGGAAAATCAGCCCCAGCATTTT
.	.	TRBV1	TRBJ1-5	CTSSQGLILLPGYSNQPQHF	TGCACCAGCAGCCAAGGTCTGATCCTTCTGCCAGGTTATAGCAATCAGCCCCAGCATTTT
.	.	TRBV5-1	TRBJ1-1	CATNSGSRGNTEAFF	TGCGCCACCAATTCCGGGAGTAGAGGGAACACTGAAGCTTTCTTT